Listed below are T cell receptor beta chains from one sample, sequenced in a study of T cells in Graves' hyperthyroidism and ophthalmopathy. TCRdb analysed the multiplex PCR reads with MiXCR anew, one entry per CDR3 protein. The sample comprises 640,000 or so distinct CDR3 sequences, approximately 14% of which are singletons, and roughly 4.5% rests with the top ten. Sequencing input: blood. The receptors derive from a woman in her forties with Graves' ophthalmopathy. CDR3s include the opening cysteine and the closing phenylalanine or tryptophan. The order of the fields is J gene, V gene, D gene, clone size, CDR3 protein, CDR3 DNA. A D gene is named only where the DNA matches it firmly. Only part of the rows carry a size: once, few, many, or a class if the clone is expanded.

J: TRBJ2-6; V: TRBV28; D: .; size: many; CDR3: CASSFSFGGPSGANVLTF; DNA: TGTGCCAGCAGTTTTTCGTTTGGGGGCCCGTCTGGGGCCAACGTCCTGACTTTC
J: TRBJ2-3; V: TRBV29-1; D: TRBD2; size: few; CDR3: CSVPGGGALTDTQYF; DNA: TGCAGCGTCCCGGGGGGGGGCGCGTTAACAGATACGCAGTATTTT
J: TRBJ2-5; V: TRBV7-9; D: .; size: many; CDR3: CASSLVQGDETQYF; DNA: TGTGCCAGCAGCTTAGTACAGGGAGACGAGACCCAGTACTTC
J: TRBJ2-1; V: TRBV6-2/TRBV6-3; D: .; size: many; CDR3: CASSYLRVLGHNEQFF; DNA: TGTGCCAGCAGTTACCTCCGGGTCCTGGGCCACAATGAGCAGTTCTTC
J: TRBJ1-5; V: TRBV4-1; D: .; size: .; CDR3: CASSPSSGTGSNQTQHF; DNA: TGCGCCAGCAGCCCATCTTCCGGGACTGGTAGCAATCAGACCCAGCATTTT
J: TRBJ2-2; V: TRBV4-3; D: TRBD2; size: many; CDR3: CASSQAGGPDTGELFF; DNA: TGCGCCAGCAGCCAAGCGGGAGGGCCTGACACCGGGGAGCTGTTTTTT
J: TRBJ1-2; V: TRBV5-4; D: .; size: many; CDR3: CASSLDRSPRANYGYTF; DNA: TGTGCCAGCAGCTTAGACCGCAGCCCCAGAGCTAACTATGGCTACACCTTC
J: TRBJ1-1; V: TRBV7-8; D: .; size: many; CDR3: CASSLMGMRNTEAFF; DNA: TGTGCCAGCAGCCTAATGGGGATGAGGAACACTGAAGCTTTCTTT
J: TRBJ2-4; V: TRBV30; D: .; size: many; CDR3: CAWSDGLAKNIQYF; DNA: TGTGCCTGGAGTGACGGATTAGCCAAAAACATTCAGTACTTC
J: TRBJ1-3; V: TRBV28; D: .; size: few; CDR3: CASEGTPFSGNTIYF; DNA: TGTGCCAGCGAAGGGACACCCTTCTCTGGAAACACCATATATTTT
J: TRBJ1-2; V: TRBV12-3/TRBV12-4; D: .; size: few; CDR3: CASTSPGGGDYGYTF; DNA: TGTGCCAGCACCTCACCTGGGGGGGGCGATTACGGCTACACCTTC
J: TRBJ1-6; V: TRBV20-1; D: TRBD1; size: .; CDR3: CSAIVAGGRGAFNSPLHF; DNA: TGCAGTGCTATAGTCGCAGGGGGCAGAGGGGCCTTTAATTCACCCCTCCACTTT
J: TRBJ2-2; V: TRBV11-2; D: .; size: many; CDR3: CASSYARELFF; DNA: TGTGCCAGCAGCTACGCCCGGGAGCTGTTTTTT
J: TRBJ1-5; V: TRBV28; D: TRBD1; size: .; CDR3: CASRTGLKDQPQHF; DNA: TGTGCCAGCAGGACAGGGCTTAAGGATCAGCCCCAGCATTTT
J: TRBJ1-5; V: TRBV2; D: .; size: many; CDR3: CASSDRAQPQHF; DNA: TGTGCCAGCAGTGACAGGGCCCAGCCCCAGCATTTT
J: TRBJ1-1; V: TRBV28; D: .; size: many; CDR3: CASSSGQTEAFF; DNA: TGTGCCAGCAGTTCGGGGCAGACTGAAGCTTTCTTT
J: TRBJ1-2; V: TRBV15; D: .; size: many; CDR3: CATSRDVGVRYGYTF; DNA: TGTGCCACCAGCAGAGATGTCGGGGTTAGGTATGGCTACACCTTC
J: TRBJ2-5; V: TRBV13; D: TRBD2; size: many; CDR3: CASSLGLAGGLGTQYF; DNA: TGTGCCAGCAGCTTGGGACTAGCGGGGGGACTTGGGACCCAGTACTTC
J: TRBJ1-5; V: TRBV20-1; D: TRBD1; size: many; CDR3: CSATGTGGPRSNQPQHF; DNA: TGCAGTGCTACCGGGACAGGGGGCCCCCGGAGCAATCAGCCCCAGCATTTT
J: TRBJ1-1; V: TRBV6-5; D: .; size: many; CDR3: CASTQSRNTEAFF; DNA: TGTGCCAGCACTCAATCCCGGAACACTGAAGCTTTCTTT
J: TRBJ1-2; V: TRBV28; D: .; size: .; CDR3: CASSPSGYGGYGYTF; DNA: TGTGCCAGCAGTCCTTCAGGTTATGGAGGCTATGGCTACACCTTC
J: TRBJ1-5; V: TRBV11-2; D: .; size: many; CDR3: CASSFKQGQPQHF; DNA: TGTGCCAGCAGCTTTAAACAGGGACAGCCCCAGCATTTT
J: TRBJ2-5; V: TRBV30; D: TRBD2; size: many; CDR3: CAWSVRLAGEETQYF; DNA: TGTGCCTGGAGTGTAAGACTAGCGGGAGAAGAGACCCAGTACTTC
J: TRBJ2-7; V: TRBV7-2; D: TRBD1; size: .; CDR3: CASSIFLDADRAPHLYEQYF; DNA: TGTGCCAGCAGCATCTTTCTTGATGCGGACAGGGCCCCCCACCTCTACGAGCAGTACTTC
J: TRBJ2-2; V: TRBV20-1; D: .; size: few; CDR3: CSARGGDPAGELFF; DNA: TGCAGTGCTAGAGGCGGGGACCCCGCCGGGGAGCTGTTTTTT
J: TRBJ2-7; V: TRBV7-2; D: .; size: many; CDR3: CASSWGDSEGFYF; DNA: TGTGCCAGCAGCTGGGGGGACAGCGAAGGCTTTTACTTC
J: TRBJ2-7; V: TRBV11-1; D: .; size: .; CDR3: CASSKGRGASSYEQYF; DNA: TGTGCCAGCAGCAAAGGCCGCGGGGCCAGCTCCTACGAGCAGTACTTC
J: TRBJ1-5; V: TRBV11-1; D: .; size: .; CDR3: CASSGDRNQPQHF; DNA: TGTGCCAGCAGCGGCGACAGGAATCAGCCCCAGCATTTT
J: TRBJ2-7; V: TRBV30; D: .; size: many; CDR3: CAWSGDLGRVHEQYF; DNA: TGTGCCTGGAGTGGAGACTTAGGCCGGGTCCACGAGCAGTACTTC
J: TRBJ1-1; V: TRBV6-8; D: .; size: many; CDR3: CASSYPTANTEAFF; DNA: TGTGCCAGCAGTTACCCGACAGCGAACACTGAAGCTTTCTTT
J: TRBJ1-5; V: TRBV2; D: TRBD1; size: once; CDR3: CASSGQGRYQPQHF; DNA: TGTGCCAGCAGCGGACAGGGTCGATATCAGCCCCAGCATTTT
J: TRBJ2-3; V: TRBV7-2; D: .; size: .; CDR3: CASSLSRNTDTQYF; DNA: TGTGCCAGCAGCTTATCGCGCAACACAGATACGCAGTATTTT
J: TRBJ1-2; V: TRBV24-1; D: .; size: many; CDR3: CATSDDRVQGYTF; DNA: TGTGCCACCAGTGACGACCGGGTCCAAGGCTACACCTTC
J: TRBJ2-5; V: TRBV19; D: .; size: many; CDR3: CASRTTDGETQYF; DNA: TGTGCCAGTAGAACGACAGACGGGGAGACCCAGTACTTC
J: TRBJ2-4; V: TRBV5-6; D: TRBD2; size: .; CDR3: CASSYSGRGLLAKNIQYF; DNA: TGTGCCAGCAGCTATAGCGGGAGGGGGCTATTAGCCAAAAACATTCAGTACTTC
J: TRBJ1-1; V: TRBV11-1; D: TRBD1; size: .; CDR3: CASSPQGDLNTEAFF; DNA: TGTGCCAGCAGCCCCCAGGGGGACCTGAACACTGAAGCTTTCTTT
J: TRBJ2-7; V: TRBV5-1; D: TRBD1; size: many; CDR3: CASSQTGELHEQYF; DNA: TGCGCCAGCAGCCAGACAGGGGAATTACACGAGCAGTACTTC
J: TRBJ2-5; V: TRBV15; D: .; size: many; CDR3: CATSSGPGQGRETQYF; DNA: TGTGCCACCAGCAGCGGACCGGGGCAGGGGAGAGAGACCCAGTACTTC
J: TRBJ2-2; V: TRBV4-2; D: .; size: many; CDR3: CASSQGRSRSGELFF; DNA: TGTGCCAGCAGCCAAGGGAGGTCAAGATCCGGGGAGCTGTTTTTT
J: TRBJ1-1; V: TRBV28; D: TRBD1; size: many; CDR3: CASSFLGTGAFF; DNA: TGTGCCAGCAGTTTTCTCGGGACAGGGGCTTTCTTT
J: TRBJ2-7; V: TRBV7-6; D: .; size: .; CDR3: CASSPRDTDRYEQYF; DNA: TGTGCCAGCAGCCCCCGGGACACCGACAGGTACGAGCAGTACTTC
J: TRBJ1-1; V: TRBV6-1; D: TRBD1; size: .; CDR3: CASGAGTAEGTEAFF; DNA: TGTGCCAGCGGCGCCGGGACAGCGGAGGGAACTGAAGCTTTCTTT